What follows are 26 T cell receptor beta chains derived from one specimen sequenced in a study of control samples from healthy donors and cancer patients. The method was immunoSEQ multiplex PCR; TCRdb's version includes in-frame clones alone and lacks a portion of them. The table lists some 160,000 clones, 90% to 95% of them singletons, with over 6.5% in the top ten. The sequenced sample was blood. The source of these receptors is a woman between 40 and 55 years old in good health.

The V call is TRBV5-4, the J call TRBJ1-1; a weak D match, TRBD1 (5 bases). V shed 0 bases and J shed 11 bases, with 14 bases lying between them. Germline CDR1 reads SGHNT; CDR2 reads YYREEE (reference sequence). This CDR3 spans 13 amino acids. The CDR3 DNA reads as TGTGCCAGCAGCTTGGGAGGGTCAGGGTGGGCTTTCTTT. It specifies CASSLGGSGWAFF.

The chain links TRBV6-6 to TRBJ2-7; possible D gene TRBD1, 5 bases. V was trimmed by 7 bases and J by 3 bases, leaving 10 bases between them. The V gene's germline CDR1 is MNHNY and CDR2 SVGAGI (reference sequence). The CDR3 extends over 12 amino acids. CDR3 coding DNA: TGTGCCAGCAAAAAAGGGGACTACGAGCAGTACTTC. Its translation is CASKKGDYEQYF.

A single count supports this clone. This chain joins TRBV27 and TRBJ1-2; the D is unclear. Trimming took off 6 bases at V and 2 bases at J, with 13 bases between the two ends. The CDR3 covers 14 residues. Germline V gene lookup returns CDR1 MNHEY and CDR2 SMNVEV (reference sequence). The CDR3 protein is CASRPGSVNYGYTF. CDR3 in DNA: TGTGCCAGCAGACCTGGGAGCGTAAACTATGGCTACACCTTC.

On this clone itself: The sample has other DNA sequences that encode this CDR3 too. This chain links TRBV6-1 with TRBJ1-4, with a tentative D call TRBD1 (5 bases). Looked up from germline, CDR1 is MNHNS and CDR2 is SASEGT. Trimming stripped 1 base from V and 3 bases from J, with 15 bases between. The CDR3 sequence is 17 residues long. The chain's CDR3 is CASSEVWGGGSNEKLFF. The CDR3, as DNA: TGTGCCAGCAGTGAAGTATGGGGCGGTGGTTCTAATGAAAAACTGTTTTTT.

The J gene is TRBJ1-4, the V gene TRBV19; D gene uncertain. Trimming removed 0 bases from V and 8 bases from J, with 7 bases in between. The germline CDR1 and CDR2 sequences are LNHDA and SQIVND (reference sequence). The CDR3 is 13 residues long. CDR3 coding DNA: TGTGCCAGTAGTATAGATCTAGAGGAAAAACTGTTTTTT. This translates into CASSIDLEEKLFF.

The chain couples TRBV3-1 (or the pseudogene TRBV3-2) to TRBJ1-2, with TRBD1 matching over 7 bases. The V gene end was trimmed by 1 base and the J gene end by 4 bases; junction bases not matched to a gene: 0. The CDR3 spans 13 residues. Germline values: CDR1 LGHDT, CDR2 YNNKEL (reference sequence). CDR3 in amino acids: CASSQGQGYGYTF. The CDR3 DNA follows: TGTGCCAGCAGCCAAGGACAGGGCTATGGCTACACCTTC.

This chain uses TRBV5-1 with TRBJ2-5; 11 positions match TRBD2. The trim removed 3 bases at V and 5 bases at J, leaving 9 bases unmatched. The CDR3 totals 16 residues. Germline CDR1 reads SGHRS; CDR2 reads YFSETQ. CDR3 DNA sequence: TGCGCCAGCAGCTCATCAATAGCGGGAGGGCCGGAGACCCAGTACTTC. Protein sequence: CASSSSIAGGPETQYF. The full variable domain, in which reference TRBV5-1 and TRBJ2-5 provide the parts outside the CDR3, is KAGVTQTPRYLIKTRGQQVTLSCSPISGHRSVSWYQQTPGQGLQFLFEYFSETQRNKGNFPGRFSGRQFSNSRSEMNVSTLELGDSALYLCASSSSIAGGPETQYFGPGTRLLVL.

The chain joins TRBV30 to TRBJ2-2; D not resolved. V gave up 1 base and J gave up 3 bases, with 9 bases separating them. CDR1 and CDR2 (germline): GTSNPN, SVGIG (reference sequence). The CDR3 length is 14 residues. CDR3 in amino acids: CAWSGHADTGELFF. The CDR3 coding sequence is TGTGCCTGGAGTGGACATGCTGACACCGGGGAGCTGTTTTTT.

As DNA, the CDR3 is TGTGCCAGCAGTTACTCAACTAGCGGAGGCACAGATACGCAGTATTTT. This gives the protein CASSYSTSGGTDTQYF. The chain has TRBV6-6 and TRBJ2-3, with 8 positions matching TRBD2. This CDR3 region has 16 residues. V shed 0 bases, J shed 1 base, and the junction held 3 bases outside the gene matches. Germline values: CDR1 MNHNY, CDR2 SVGAGI (reference sequence).

The count of this clone is one. V is TRBV5-1 and J is TRBJ2-1; the match to TRBD2 covers 9 bases. CDR1 and CDR2 from the germline V gene are SGHRS and YFSETQ. This CDR3 comprises 19 residues. Trimming removed 0 bases from V and 0 bases from J; junction bases left unmatched: 10. DNA for the CDR3: TGCGCCAGCAGCTTGGAGAGGCTAGCGGGGTTAAGCTCCTACAATGAGCAGTTCTTC. Protein: CASSLERLAGLSSYNEQFF. The full variable domain, with the rest looked up from reference TRBV5-1 and TRBJ2-1, is KAGVTQTPRYLIKTRGQQVTLSCSPISGHRSVSWYQQTPGQGLQFLFEYFSETQRNKGNFPGRFSGRQFSNSRSEMNVSTLELGDSALYLCASSLERLAGLSSYNEQFFGPGTRLTVL.

This chain uses TRBV19 with TRBJ1-5, with 8 bases fitting TRBD1. With 6 bases clipped from V and 4 bases from J, the junction kept 8 bases outside the gene matches. Germline assignment: CDR1 LNHDA and CDR2 SQIVND (reference sequence). This CDR3 has 15 amino acids. CDR3 nucleotide sequence: TGTGCCAGTAGAACCCAACGGACAGGGAATCAGCCCCAGCATTTT. This codes for CASRTQRTGNQPQHF.

The chain couples TRBV9 to TRBJ1-4, with D tentatively TRBD1 (5 bases). Germline V lookup: CDR1 SGDLS, CDR2 YYNGEE. Trimming took off 4 bases at V and 3 bases at J, with 13 bases between the two ends. The CDR3 totals 15 residues. CDR3 region: CASSPWDRANEKLFF. The CDR3 region has the DNA TGTGCCAGCAGCCCTTGGGACCGAGCTAATGAAAAACTGTTTTTT.

V and J are TRBV6-5 and TRBJ1-5; D perhaps matches TRBD1 (5 bases). The CDR3 has 14 amino acids. CDR1 is MNHEY and CDR2 is SVGAGI in the germline V gene. Trimming shortened V by 7 bases and J by 7 bases, and 17 bases separated the two germline ends. The CDR3 protein is CASTPGGGNQPQHF. CDR3 DNA: TGTGCCAGCACCCCGGGGGGGGGAAACCAGCCCCAGCATTTT.

V gene TRBV27 combines with J gene TRBJ1-2, with 9 bases that match TRBD1. Germline V lookup: CDR1 MNHEY, CDR2 SMNVEV (reference sequence). Trimming cost V 5 bases and J 4 bases; bases outside gene matches: 14. The CDR3 spans 17 residues. The CDR3 region has the DNA TGTGCCAGCAGTCTGACCGGGACAGGGATAATCTCCTATGGCTACACCTTC. This translates into CASSLTGTGIISYGYTF.

For this clone: One end of the junction does not line up with germline, which may come from a read error. The gene calls are TRBV7-7 and TRBJ2-1; TRBD1 is a possible D gene (6 bases). This CDR3 contains 15 residues. Germline CDR1 SSHAT, CDR2 FNYEAQ (reference sequence). In DNA, the CDR3 is TGTGCTAGCAGCCATGACAGGCTGTCCTACAATGAGCAGTTCTTC. Translation gives CASSHDRLSYNEQFF.

The chain links TRBV10-3 to TRBJ2-2; 7 nucleotides align to TRBD1. Germline lookup yields CDR1 ENHRY and CDR2 SYGVKD. There are 18 residues in the CDR3. Trimming at V came to 4 bases and at J to 3 bases, leaving 14 bases not matched to a gene. CDR3 bases: TGTGCCATCAGTGGGGGGACCAAGACAGGGCGAGACACCGGGGAGCTGTTTTTT. Its protein is CAISGGTKTGRDTGELFF.

The chain joins TRBV10-1 to TRBJ2-1; no definite D call. With 0 bases removed from V and 7 bases from J, the gap between germline ends came to 7 bases. The CDR3 length is 13 residues. Per the germline V gene, CDR1 is WNHNN and CDR2 is SYGVQD (reference sequence). In DNA, the CDR3 is TGCGCCAGCAGTGAGTCGTACGGGAATGAGCAGTTCTTC. This translates into CASSESYGNEQFF.

The chain links TRBV5-1 to TRBJ1-4, with TRBD1 as a possible D gene (5 bases). The CDR3 covers 15 residues. V was clipped by 4 bases and J by 8 bases, with 18 bases between them. The germline gives CDR1 SGHRS, CDR2 YFSETQ. The CDR3 region is CASSAYRRVGEKLFF. In DNA form, the CDR3 reads TGCGCCAGCAGCGCCTATCGCAGGGTGGGCGAAAAACTGTTTTTT.

This rearrangement joins TRBV6-6 to TRBJ2-7, with D unclear. Between the trimmed V and J ends, which lost 0 bases and 6 bases, there was a span of 9 bases. This CDR3 comprises 13 residues. CDR1 is MNHNY, CDR2 SVGAGI, per germline (reference sequence). CDR3 nucleotide sequence: TGTGCCAGCAGTTACTCGAGCTGGGGCGAGCAGTACTTC. This gives the protein CASSYSSWGEQYF.

The rearrangement links TRBV29-1 to TRBJ2-5; 7 nucleotides match TRBD2. The ends lost 7 bases at V and 5 bases at J; junction bases unmatched: 7. CDR1 and CDR2 from the germline V gene are SQVTM and ANQGSEA. This CDR3 contains 12 residues. CDR3 in DNA: TGCAGCGCGGGGGACTATCGGGAGACCCAGTACTTC. Its translation: CSAGDYRETQYF.

The chain has TRBV3-1 (or the pseudogene TRBV3-2) and TRBJ2-7; 8 bases map to TRBD2. The J segment lost 0 bases and the V segment lost 4 bases, leaving 14 bases of the junction unmatched. Germline CDR1 and CDR2: LGHDT and YNNKEL (reference sequence). The CDR3 has 18 residues. CDR3 bases: TGTGCCAGCAGCCCTGGAGAGTTACGCGGGGGGAGCTCCTACGAGCAGTACTTC. This encodes CASSPGELRGGSSYEQYF.

Comments on this clone: The junction departs from the called germline gene at one end, perhaps through a read error. The gene calls are TRBV18 and TRBJ2-2; unclear D gene. The CDR3 length is 14 residues. Per germline, CDR1 KGHSH and CDR2 LQKENI. CDR3 region: CASSPLGNAGELFF. The CDR3 DNA follows: TGTGCCAGCTCACCACTGGGGAACGCCGGGGAGCTGTTTTTT.

The chain links TRBV12-3 or TRBV12-4 to TRBJ1-4; tentatively, D is TRBD1 (6 bases). The CDR3 runs 13 residues. V gave up 7 bases and J gave up 8 bases, with 14 bases separating them. CDR3 in DNA: TGTGCCAGCAAGGGGGGGCGCGGGGAAAAACTGTTTTTT. Protein product: CASKGGRGEKLFF.

The chain combines TRBV7-9 with TRBJ2-7; 9 bases fit TRBD1. This CDR3 comprises 14 residues. Germline-derived CDR1 and CDR2 are SEHNR and FQNEAQ (reference sequence). With V trimmed by 5 bases and J by 3 bases, 5 bases remained unmatched. The CDR3: CASSVGQGLYEQYF. CDR3 DNA: TGTGCCAGCAGCGTGGGACAGGGACTCTACGAGCAGTACTTC.

The CDR3 here is CASSLGEGKDGYTF. DNA for the CDR3: TGTGCCAGCAGCTTAGGGGAGGGGAAGGATGGCTACACCTTC. The V gene is TRBV7-3, the J gene TRBJ1-2, with D tentatively TRBD1 (5 bases). Trimming pared 2 bases from V and 6 bases from J, leaving 13 bases between. The germline V gene has CDR1 SGHTA and CDR2 FQGTGA. The CDR3 has 14 amino acids.

The chain uses TRBV19 and TRBJ2-5, with D maybe TRBD2 (5 bases). The CDR3 runs to 12 residues. V lost 7 bases, J lost 4 bases, and 10 bases lay in between. Germline V gene lookup returns CDR1 LNHDA and CDR2 SQIVND (reference sequence). The CDR3 protein is CASNAGGETQYF. In DNA, the CDR3 is TGTGCCAGTAATGCGGGTGGAGAGACCCAGTACTTC.